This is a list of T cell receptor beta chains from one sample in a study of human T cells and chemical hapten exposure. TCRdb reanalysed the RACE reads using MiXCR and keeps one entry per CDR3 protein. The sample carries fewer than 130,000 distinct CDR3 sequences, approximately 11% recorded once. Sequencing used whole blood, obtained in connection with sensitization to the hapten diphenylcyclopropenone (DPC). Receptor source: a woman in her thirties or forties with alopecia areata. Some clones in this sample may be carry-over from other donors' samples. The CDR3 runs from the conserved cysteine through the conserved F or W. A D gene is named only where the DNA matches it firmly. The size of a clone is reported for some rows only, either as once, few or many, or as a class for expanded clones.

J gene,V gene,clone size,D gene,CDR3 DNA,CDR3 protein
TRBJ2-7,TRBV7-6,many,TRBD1,TGTGCCAGCAGCTTTGCGGACAGGGGCTCCTACGAGCAGTACTTC,CASSFADRGSYEQYF
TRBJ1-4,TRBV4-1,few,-,TGCGCCAGCAGCCCCAACAGGGAAAAACTGTTTTTT,CASSPNREKLFF
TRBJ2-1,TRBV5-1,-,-,TGCGCCAGCAGCTTGATTGTGGATGAGCAGTTCTTC,CASSLIVDEQFF
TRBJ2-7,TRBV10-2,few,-,TGCGCCAGCAGCGAACTACAGACCGGGGGACCCTACGAGCAGTACTTC,CASSELQTGGPYEQYF
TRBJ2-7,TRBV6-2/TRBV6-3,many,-,TGTGCCAGCACCAAAGGAGACGGAACTTCCTCCTACGAGCAGTACTTC,CASTKGDGTSSYEQYF
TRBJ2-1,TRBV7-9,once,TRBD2,TGTGCCAGCAGCCCTAGCGGGGGGCAAAAGAATGAGCAGTTCTTC,CASSPSGGQKNEQFF
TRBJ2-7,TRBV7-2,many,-,TGTGCCAGCAGCTTAAGAGGCCTCTCCGAGCAGTACTTC,CASSLRGLSEQYF
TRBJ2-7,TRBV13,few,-,TGTGCCAGCAGCTTAGAGGGACTCCCAGACTACGAGCAGTACTTC,CASSLEGLPDYEQYF
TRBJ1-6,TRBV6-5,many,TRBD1,TGTGCCAGCAAAAGGGACAGCCAATATAATTCACCCCTCCACTTT,CASKRDSQYNSPLHF
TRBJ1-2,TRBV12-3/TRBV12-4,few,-,TGTGCCAGCAGTTTTCGGACGTCCGGCTACACCTTC,CASSFRTSGYTF
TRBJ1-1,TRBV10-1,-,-,TGCGCCAGCATTAGACAGGAGACGGTACTACGGAACACTGAAGCTTTCTTT,CASIRQETVLRNTEAFF
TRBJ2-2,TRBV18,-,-,TGTGCCAGCTCACCACGGGTCGTCAACACCGGGGAGCTGTTTTTT,CASSPRVVNTGELFF
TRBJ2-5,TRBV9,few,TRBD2,TGTGCCAGCAGCGTAGTGTCTAGCGGCCAGGTGACCCAGTACTTC,CASSVVSSGQVTQYF
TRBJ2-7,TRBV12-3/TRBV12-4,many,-,TGTGCCAGCAGTTTTGTGACCTCCTACGAGCAGTACTTC,CASSFVTSYEQYF
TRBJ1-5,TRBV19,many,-,TGTGCCAGTAGTATTCGGGGGACTTTCAATCAGCCCCAGCATTTT,CASSIRGTFNQPQHF
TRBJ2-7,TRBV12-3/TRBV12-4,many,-,TGTGCCAGCAGTTTAGGTCCAGGACCTTCCTACGAGCAGTACTTC,CASSLGPGPSYEQYF
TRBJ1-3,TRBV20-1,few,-,TGCAGTGCTAGACCCGCCACAGGGACGTCTGGGGGAAACACCATATATTTT,CSARPATGTSGGNTIYF
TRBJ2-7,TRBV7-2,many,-,TGTGCCAGCAGGGATACCTACGAGCAGTACTTC,CASRDTYEQYF
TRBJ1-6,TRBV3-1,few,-,TGTGCCAGCAGCCAGGGACCGGATAATTCACCCCTCCACTTT,CASSQGPDNSPLHF
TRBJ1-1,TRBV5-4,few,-,TGTGCCAGCAGCTGGGGACGGGAGGGGAGCCTCTCTGAAGCTTTCTTT,CASSWGREGSLSEAFF
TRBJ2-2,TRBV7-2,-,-,TGTGCCAGCAGCTCCGATGGACAGACCGGGGAGCTGTTTTTT,CASSSDGQTGELFF
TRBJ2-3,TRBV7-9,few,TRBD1,TGTGCCAGCAGTCTTCCGGGACAGGGTGATTGGAGGAGCACAGATACGCAGTATTTT,CASSLPGQGDWRSTDTQYF
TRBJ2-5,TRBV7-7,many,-,TGTGCCAGCAGCCAAACCGGGACCGAAGAGACCCAGTACTTC,CASSQTGTEETQYF
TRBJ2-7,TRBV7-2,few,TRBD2,TGTGCCAGCAGCCCACTAGCGGGGACCTACGAGCAGTACTTC,CASSPLAGTYEQYF
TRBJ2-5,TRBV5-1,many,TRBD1,TGCGCCAGCAGCTTGCAAGGGGGCTCGGAGACCCAGTACTTC,CASSLQGGSETQYF
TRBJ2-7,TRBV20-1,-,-,TGCAGTGCTAGGGGGCGATCATCCTACGAGCAGTACTTC,CSARGRSSYEQYF
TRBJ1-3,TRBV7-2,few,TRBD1,TGTGCCAGCAGCTCCCGGACAGGGCTCTCTGGAAACACCATATATTTT,CASSSRTGLSGNTIYF
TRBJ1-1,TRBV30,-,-,TGTGCCTGGAAGAACACTGAAGCTTTCTTT,CAWKNTEAFF
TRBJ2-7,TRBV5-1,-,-,TGCGCCAGCAGCTTGGGACAGACCTCTACCTACGAGCAGTACTTC,CASSLGQTSTYEQYF
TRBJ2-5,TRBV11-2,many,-,TGTGCCAGCAGCTTAGATCATGGCGGCCAAGAGACCCAGTACTTC,CASSLDHGGQETQYF
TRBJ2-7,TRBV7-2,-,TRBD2,TGTGCCAGCAGCCACGCTACCGGGACTAGCGGGAGTTACGAGCAGTACTTC,CASSHATGTSGSYEQYF
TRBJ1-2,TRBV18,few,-,TGTGCCAGCTCACTTCCCCCCGGGGGAAATGGCTACACCTTC,CASSLPPGGNGYTF
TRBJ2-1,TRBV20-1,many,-,TGCAGTGCTAGCGGGCCCCTCAATGAGCAGTTCTTC,CSASGPLNEQFF
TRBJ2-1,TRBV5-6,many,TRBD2,TGTGCCAGCAGCTTGTTTGGGGGAGGGTTCTACAATGAGCAGTTCTTC,CASSLFGGGFYNEQFF
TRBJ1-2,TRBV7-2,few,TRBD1,TGTGCCAGCAGCTTAGCGACAGGGGGAGGCTATGGCTACACCTTC,CASSLATGGGYGYTF
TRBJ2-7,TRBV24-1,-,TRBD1,TGTGCCACCAGTACTGACAGGGTCTACGAGCAGTACTTC,CATSTDRVYEQYF
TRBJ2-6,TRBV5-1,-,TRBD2,TGCGCCAGCAGCCCCTCCAGACTAGCGGGTGATTCTGGGGCCAACGTCCTGACTTTC,CASSPSRLAGDSGANVLTF
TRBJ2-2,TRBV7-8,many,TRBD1,TGTGCCAGTCGGTGGACAGGGGCCACCGGGGAGCTGTTTTTT,CASRWTGATGELFF
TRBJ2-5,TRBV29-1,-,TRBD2,TGCAGCGTGGAGGGGACTAGCGGGAGGGCCTGGGAGACCCAGTACTTC,CSVEGTSGRAWETQYF
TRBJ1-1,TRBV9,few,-,TGTGCCAGCAGCGTAGCTCCCAGGGTCACTGAAGCTTTCTTT,CASSVAPRVTEAFF
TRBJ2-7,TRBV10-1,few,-,TGCGCCAGCAGTGAAACGGCAGTTACCCTCTACGAGCAGTACTTC,CASSETAVTLYEQYF
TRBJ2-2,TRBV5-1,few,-,TGCGCCAGCAGCTCCGAGACTAGTACGAACACCGGGGAGCTGTTTTTT,CASSSETSTNTGELFF
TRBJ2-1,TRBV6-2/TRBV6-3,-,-,TGTGCCAGCAGTTACTTGACGCCCTCGGGGGAGCAGTTCTTC,CASSYLTPSGEQFF
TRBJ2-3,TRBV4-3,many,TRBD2,TGCGCCAGCAGCCAAGCCAGCGGGAGGGCCTCTGATACGCAGTATTTT,CASSQASGRASDTQYF
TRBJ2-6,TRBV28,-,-,TGTGCCAGCAGTCCCCCCAAAGTGACTGGGGCCAACGTCCTGACTTTC,CASSPPKVTGANVLTF
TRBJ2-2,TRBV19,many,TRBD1,TGTGCCAGTAGATCGACAGGGGTCACCGGGGAGCTGTTTTTT,CASRSTGVTGELFF
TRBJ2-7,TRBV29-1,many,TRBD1,TGCAGAGCTGGGACAGGGATCTACGAGCAGTACTTC,CRAGTGIYEQYF
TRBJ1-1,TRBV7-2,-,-,TGTGCCAGCAGCCCTTCTGCGGACCGGGCCGCTGAAGCTTTCTTT,CASSPSADRAAEAFF
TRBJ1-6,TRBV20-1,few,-,TGCAGTGCCAAGGGTACGGAATATAATTCACCCCTCCACTTT,CSAKGTEYNSPLHF
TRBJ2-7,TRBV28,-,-,TGTGCCAGCAGTTTACTCCAAGGGTACGAGCAGTACTTC,CASSLLQGYEQYF
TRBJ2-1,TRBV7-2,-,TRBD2,TGTGCCAGCAGCGACAGCGGGAGCTCCTACAATGAGCAGTTCTTC,CASSDSGSSYNEQFF
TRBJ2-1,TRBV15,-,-,TGTGCCACCAGCGAGGGCCCCGGCGGTGAGCAGTTCTTC,CATSEGPGGEQFF
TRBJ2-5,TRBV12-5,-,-,TGTGCTAGTGGTTTGAGGGCCCAGTACTTC,CASGLRAQYF
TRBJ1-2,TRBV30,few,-,TGTGCCTGGAATCGGCAGGAGGGCTATGGCTACACCTTC,CAWNRQEGYGYTF
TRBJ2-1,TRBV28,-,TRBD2,TGTGCCAGCAGGCCCACGGGAGTAGCGGGTAACAATGAGCAGTTCTTC,CASRPTGVAGNNEQFF
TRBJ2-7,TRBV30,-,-,TGTGCCTGGAGTGTAAGAGGCAGGGTAGCCTACGAGCAGTACTTC,CAWSVRGRVAYEQYF
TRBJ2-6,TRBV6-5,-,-,TGTGCCAGCAGCAACAGGGCTGGGGCCAACGTCCTGACTTTC,CASSNRAGANVLTF
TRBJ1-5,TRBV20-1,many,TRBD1,TGCAGTGCTAGAGACCCACTCGGGACAGGGGTACAGCCCCAGCATTTT,CSARDPLGTGVQPQHF
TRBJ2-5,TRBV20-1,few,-,TGCAGTGCCGCCGGGACTCCAGCCCAGTACTTC,CSAAGTPAQYF